Below, one T cell receptor beta chain is given with its context. The CDR3 spans 19 residues. Trimming cost V 0 bases and J 7 bases, with 28 bases left between them. In germline, CDR1 is SNHLY, CDR2 FYNNEI. The data derive from a study of cytomegalovirus exposure and HLA in healthy donors. PCR involved 60 Vbeta and 13 Jbeta primers. Assay: immunoSEQ multiplex PCR; the TCRdb copy retains only in-frame clones and omits some. The sample gives around 100,000 clones, approximately 81% of which show up once; over 3.5% is in the top ten. This clonotype originated in a woman aged 40-49 years in good health and CMV-seropositive. The V gene is TRBV2, the J gene TRBJ2-7, with D perhaps matching TRBD1 (6 bases). The sequencing input was PBMCs. For the CDR3, the DNA is TGTGCCAGCAGTGAAGCGCTTCAATTGAGTTGGGGGCCTCCCTGGGAGCAGTACTTC. It yields the protein CASSEALQLSWGPPWEQYF. The variable domain in full, with the rest retrieved from reference TRBV2 and TRBJ2-7, is EPEVTQTPSHQVTQMGQEVILRCVPISNHLYFYWYRQILGQKVEFLVSFYNNEISEKSEIFDDQFSVERPDGSNFTLKIRSTKLEDSAMYFCASSEALQLSWGPPWEQYFGPGTRLTVT.